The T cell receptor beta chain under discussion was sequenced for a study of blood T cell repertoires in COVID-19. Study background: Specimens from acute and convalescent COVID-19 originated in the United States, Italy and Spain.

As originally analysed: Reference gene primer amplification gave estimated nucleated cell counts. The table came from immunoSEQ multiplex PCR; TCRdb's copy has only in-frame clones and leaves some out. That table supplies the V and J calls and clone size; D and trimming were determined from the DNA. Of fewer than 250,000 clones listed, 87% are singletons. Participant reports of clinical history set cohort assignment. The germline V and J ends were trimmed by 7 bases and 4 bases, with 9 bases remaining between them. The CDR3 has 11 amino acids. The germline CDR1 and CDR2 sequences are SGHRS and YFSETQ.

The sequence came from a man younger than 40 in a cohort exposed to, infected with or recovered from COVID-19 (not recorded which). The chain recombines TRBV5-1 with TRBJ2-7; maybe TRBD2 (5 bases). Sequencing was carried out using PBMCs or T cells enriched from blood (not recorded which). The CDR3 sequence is CASAGGYEQYF. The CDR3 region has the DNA TGCGCCAGCGCGGGCGGGTACGAGCAGTACTTC.